The sequence of this TCR beta chain was determined in a study of blood T cell repertoires in COVID-19. Study-wide context: T cells, B-cell-depleted T cells, or PBMCs supplied cDNA or gDNA.

TCRdb's table, derived via immunoSEQ multiplex PCR, lists solely in-frame clones and lacks some. The profile shows about 210,000 clones, 88% of them singletons. CDR3 size: 13 residues. Trimming pared 4 bases from V and 7 bases from J, leaving 16 bases between. Germline-derived CDR1 and CDR2 are SQVTM and ANQGSEA. This clone has only one observation. The clonotype was recovered from a man between 18 and 35 years old with active or convalescent COVID-19. The chain recombines TRBV29-1 with TRBJ2-5, with a weak D call TRBD1 (6 bases). The sample taken for sequencing was peripheral blood. The CDR3 sequence is CSVAGVRVTTQYF. CDR3 bases: TGCAGCGTTGCAGGGGTTCGTGTAACGACCCAGTACTTC.